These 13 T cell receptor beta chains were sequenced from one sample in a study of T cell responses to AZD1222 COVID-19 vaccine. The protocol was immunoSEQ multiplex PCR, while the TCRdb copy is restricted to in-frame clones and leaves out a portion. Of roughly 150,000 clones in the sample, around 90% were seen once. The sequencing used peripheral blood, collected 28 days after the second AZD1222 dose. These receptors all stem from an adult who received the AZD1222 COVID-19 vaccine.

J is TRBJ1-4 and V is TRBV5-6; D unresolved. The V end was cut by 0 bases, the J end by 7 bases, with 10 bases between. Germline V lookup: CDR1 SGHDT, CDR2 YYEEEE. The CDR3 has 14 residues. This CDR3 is CASSLAASPEKLFF. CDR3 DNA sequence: TGTGCCAGCAGCTTGGCGGCGTCCCCTGAAAAACTGTTTTTT. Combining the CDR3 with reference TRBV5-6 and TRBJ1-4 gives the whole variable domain DAGVTQSPTHLIKTRGQQVTLRCSPKSGHDTVSWYQQALGQGPQFIFQYYEEEERQRGNFPDRFSGHQFPNYSSELNVNALLLGDSALYLCASSLAASPEKLFFGSGTQLSVL.

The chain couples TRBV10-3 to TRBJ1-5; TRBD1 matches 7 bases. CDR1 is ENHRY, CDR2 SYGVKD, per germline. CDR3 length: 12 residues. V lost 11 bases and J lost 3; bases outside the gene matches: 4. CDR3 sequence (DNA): TGTGCCGCCAGGGGGTTCAATCAGCCCCAGCATTTT. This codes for CAARGFNQPQHF.

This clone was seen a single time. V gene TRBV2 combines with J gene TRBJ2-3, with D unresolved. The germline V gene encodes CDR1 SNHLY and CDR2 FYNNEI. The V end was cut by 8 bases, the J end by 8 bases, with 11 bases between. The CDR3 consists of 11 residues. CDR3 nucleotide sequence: TGTGCCAGCGCAAGGGAAGGTACGCAGTATTTT. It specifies CASAREGTQYF. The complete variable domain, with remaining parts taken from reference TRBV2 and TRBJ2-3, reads EPEVTQTPSHQVTQMGQEVILRCVPISNHLYFYWYRQILGQKVEFLVSFYNNEISEKSEIFDDQFSVERPDGSNFTLKIRSTKLEDSAMYFCASAREGTQYFGPGTRLTVL.

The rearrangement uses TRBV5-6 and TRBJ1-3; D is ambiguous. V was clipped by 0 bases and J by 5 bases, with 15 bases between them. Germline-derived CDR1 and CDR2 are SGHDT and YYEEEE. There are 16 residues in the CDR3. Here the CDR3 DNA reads TGTGCCAGCAGCTTGGCCCGAGGGTGCCCAAGAAACACCATATATTTT. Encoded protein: CASSLARGCPRNTIYF.

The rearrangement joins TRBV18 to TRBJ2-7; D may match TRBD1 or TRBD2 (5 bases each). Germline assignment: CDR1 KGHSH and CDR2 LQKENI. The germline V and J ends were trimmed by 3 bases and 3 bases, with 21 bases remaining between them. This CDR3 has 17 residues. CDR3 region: CASSPLRWDAPNYEQYF. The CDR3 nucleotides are TGTGCCAGCTCACCCCTACGTTGGGACGCCCCGAACTACGAGCAGTACTTC.

The CDR3 DNA sequence: TGTGCCAGCAGTTCGACTAGGGCCGGGGAGCTGTTTTTT. The encoded protein is CASSSTRAGELFF. This chain joins TRBV27 and TRBJ2-2, with D tentatively TRBD2 (6 bases). Trimming stripped 4 bases from V and 6 bases from J, with 9 bases between. This CDR3 has 13 amino acids. In germline, CDR1 is MNHEY, CDR2 SMNVEV (reference sequence).

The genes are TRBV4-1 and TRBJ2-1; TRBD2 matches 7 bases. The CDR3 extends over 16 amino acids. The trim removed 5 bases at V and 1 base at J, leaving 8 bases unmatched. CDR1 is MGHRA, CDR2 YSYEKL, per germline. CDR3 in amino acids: CASSWGRVLSYNEQFF. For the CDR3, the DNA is TGCGCCAGCAGCTGGGGGAGGGTCCTTTCCTACAATGAGCAGTTCTTC.

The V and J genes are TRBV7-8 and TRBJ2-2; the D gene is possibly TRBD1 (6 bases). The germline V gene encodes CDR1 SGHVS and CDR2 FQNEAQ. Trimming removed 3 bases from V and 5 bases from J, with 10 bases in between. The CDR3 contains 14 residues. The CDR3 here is CASSFHRETGELFF. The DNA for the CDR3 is TGTGCCAGCAGCTTCCACAGGGAAACCGGGGAGCTGTTTTTT.

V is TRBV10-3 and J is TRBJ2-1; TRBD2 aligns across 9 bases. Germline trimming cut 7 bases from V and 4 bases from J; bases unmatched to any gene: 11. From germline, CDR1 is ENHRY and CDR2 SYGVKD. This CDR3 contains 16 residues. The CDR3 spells CAITAGAGGFYNEQFF. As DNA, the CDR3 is TGTGCCATCACCGCGGGGGCGGGGGGGTTTTACAATGAGCAGTTCTTC.

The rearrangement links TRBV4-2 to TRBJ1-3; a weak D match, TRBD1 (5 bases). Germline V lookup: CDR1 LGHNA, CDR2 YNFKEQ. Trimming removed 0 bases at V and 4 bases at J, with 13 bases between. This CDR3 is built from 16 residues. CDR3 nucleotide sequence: TGTGCCAGCAGCCAAGACGGGGGAGGTCCCGGAAACACCATATATTTT. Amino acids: CASSQDGGGPGNTIYF.

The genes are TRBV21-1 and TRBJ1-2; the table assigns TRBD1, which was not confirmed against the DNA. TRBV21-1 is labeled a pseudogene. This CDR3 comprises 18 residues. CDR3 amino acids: CASSTGTGGADFNYGYTF. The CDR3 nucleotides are TGTGCCAGCAGCACAGGGACAGGGGGCGCAGATTTTAACTATGGCTACACCTTC.

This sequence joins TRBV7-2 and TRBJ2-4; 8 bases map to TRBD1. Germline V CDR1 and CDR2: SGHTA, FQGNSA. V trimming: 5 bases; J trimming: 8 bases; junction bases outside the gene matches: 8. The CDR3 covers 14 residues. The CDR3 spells CASSPRTGSDIQYF. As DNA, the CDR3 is TGTGCCAGCAGCCCCAGGACAGGGAGCGACATTCAGTACTTC.

The CDR3 DNA sequence: TGTGCCAGCAGTGAAGAGGTGGCGCGGCCCACTGAAGCTTTCTTT. Translation: CASSEEVARPTEAFF. The chain couples TRBV6-1 to TRBJ1-1; D not certain. This CDR3 has 15 residues. Germline V gene data show CDR1 as MNHNS and CDR2 as SASEGT. The V and J ends lost 1 base and 4 bases respectively, with 13 bases between them.